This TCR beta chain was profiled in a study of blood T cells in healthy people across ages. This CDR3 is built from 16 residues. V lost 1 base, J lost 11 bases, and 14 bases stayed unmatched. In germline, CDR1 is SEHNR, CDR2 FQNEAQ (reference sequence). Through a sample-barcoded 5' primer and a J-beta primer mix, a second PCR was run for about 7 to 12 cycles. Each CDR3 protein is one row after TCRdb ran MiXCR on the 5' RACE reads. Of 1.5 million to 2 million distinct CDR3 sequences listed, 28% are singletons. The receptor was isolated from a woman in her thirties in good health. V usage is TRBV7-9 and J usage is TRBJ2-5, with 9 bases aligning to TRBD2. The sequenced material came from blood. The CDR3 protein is CASSLGPAGGDNEQYF. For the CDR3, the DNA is TGTGCCAGCAGCTTAGGACCAGCGGGAGGCGACAATGAGCAGTACTTC.